Reported below is one T cell receptor (beta chain). Its antigen is not identified. The data stem from a study of OX40 agonist ivuxolimab in advanced cancers. Produced via immunoSEQ multiplex PCR; TCRdb's table is partial and in-frame only. This table holds about 70,000 clones, 92% found once. Study-wide findings and caveats: CD4+ and CD8+ T cells in blood underwent clonal expansion by week 6 at 0.1 to 3.0 mg/kg.

Patients had blood sampled at baseline and again on cycle 4 day 1 and cycle 7 day 1. The starting material was CD4+ or CD8+ T cells sorted from blood, obtained in a trial of the OX40 agonist ivuxolimab. This TCR derives from an adult with an advanced solid tumor such as melanoma, head and neck, liver or kidney cancer.

The CDR3 loop is CASSLIYRETQYF. CDR3 DNA: TGTGCCAGCAGTTTAATATACCGAGAGACCCAGTACTTC. The gene calls are TRBV27 and TRBJ2-5; D unresolved. This CDR3 region has 13 residues. The V end lost 2 bases, the J end lost 4 bases, and 8 bases lay between the germline ends. The germline CDR1 and CDR2 sequences are MNHEY and SMNVEV (reference sequence).